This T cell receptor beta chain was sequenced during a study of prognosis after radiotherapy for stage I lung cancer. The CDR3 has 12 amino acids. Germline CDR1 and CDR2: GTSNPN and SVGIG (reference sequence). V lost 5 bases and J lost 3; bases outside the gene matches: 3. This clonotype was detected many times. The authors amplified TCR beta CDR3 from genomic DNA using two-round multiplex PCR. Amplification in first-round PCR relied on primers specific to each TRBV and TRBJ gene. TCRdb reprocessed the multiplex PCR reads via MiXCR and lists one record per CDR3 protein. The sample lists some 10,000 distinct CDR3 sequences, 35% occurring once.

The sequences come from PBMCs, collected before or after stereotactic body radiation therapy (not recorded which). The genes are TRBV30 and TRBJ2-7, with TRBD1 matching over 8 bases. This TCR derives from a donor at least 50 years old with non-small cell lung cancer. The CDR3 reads CAWGQGVYEQYF. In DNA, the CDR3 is TGTGCCTGGGGACAGGGAGTCTACGAGCAGTACTTC.